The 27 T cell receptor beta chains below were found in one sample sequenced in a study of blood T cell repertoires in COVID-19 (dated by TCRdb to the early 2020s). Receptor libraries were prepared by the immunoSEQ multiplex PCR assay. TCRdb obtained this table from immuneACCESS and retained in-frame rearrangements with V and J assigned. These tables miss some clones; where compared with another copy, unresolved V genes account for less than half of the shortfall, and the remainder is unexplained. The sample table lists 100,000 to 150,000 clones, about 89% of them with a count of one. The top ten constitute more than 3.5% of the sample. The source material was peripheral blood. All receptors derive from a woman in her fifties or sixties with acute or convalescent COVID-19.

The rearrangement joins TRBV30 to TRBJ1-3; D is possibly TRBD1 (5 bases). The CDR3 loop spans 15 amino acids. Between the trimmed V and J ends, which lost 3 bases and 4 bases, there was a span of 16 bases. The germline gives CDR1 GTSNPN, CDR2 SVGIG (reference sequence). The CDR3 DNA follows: TGTGCCTGGAGCCGAGACAGTGGCCAGGGAAACACCATATATTTT. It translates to CAWSRDSGQGNTIYF.

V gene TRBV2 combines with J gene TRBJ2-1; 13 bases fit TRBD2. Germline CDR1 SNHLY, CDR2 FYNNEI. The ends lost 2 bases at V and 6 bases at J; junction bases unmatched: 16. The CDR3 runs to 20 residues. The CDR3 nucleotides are TGTGCCAGCAGTGAACGATCCGGACTAGCGGGAGTTTGGGATGGCAATGAGCAGTTCTTC. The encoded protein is CASSERSGLAGVWDGNEQFF.

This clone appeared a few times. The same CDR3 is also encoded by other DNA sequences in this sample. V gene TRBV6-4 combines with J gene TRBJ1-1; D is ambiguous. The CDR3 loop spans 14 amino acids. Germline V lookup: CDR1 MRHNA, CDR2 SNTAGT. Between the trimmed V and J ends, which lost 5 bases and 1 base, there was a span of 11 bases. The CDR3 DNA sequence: TGTGCCAGCAGTCCCTCCCCAGGGAACACTGAAGCTTTCTTT. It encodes CASSPSPGNTEAFF.

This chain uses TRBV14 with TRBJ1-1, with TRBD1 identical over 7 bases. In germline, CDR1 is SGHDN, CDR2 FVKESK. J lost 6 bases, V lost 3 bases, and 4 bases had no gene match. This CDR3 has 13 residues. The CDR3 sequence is CASSQGGQSEAFF. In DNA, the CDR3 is TGTGCCAGCAGCCAGGGGGGACAGTCTGAAGCTTTCTTT.

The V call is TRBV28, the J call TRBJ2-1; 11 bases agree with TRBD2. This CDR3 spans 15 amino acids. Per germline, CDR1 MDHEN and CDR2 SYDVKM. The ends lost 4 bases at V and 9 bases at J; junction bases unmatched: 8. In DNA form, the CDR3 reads TGTGCCAGCAGTTCGGGACTAGCGGAGGTCGGTGAGCAGTTCTTC. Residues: CASSSGLAEVGEQFF.

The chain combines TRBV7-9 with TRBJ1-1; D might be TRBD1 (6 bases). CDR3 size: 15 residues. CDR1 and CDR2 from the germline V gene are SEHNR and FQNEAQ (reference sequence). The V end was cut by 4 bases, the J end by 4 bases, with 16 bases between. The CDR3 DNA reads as TGTGCCAGCAGCTCTCCCCTGAGGGGGATCACTGAAGCTTTCTTT. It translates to CASSSPLRGITEAFF.

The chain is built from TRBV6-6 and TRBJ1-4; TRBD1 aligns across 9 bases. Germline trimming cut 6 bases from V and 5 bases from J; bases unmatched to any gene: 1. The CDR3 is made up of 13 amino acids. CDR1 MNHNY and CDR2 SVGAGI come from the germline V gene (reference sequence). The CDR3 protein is CASSDRGNEKLFF. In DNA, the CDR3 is TGTGCCAGCAGCGACAGGGGGAATGAAAAACTGTTTTTT.

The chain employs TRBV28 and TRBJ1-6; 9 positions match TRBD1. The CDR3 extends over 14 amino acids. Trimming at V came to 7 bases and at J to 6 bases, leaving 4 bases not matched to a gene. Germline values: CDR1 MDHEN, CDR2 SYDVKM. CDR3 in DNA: TGTGCCAGCACACAGACAGGGGGTAATTCACCCCTCCACTTT. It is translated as CASTQTGGNSPLHF.

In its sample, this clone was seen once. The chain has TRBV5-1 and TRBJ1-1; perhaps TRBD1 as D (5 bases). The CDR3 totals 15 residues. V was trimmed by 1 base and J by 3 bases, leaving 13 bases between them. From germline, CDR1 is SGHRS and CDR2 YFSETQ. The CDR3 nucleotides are TGCGCCAGCAGCTTGTACGGCAGGGTGGACACTGAAGCTTTCTTT. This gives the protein CASSLYGRVDTEAFF.

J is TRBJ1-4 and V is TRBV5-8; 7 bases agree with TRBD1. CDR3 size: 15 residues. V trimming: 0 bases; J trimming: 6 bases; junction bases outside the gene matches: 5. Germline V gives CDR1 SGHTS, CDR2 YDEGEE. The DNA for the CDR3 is TGTGCCAGCAGCTTGGTAACAGGGGTAGATGAAAAACTGTTTTTT. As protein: CASSLVTGVDEKLFF.

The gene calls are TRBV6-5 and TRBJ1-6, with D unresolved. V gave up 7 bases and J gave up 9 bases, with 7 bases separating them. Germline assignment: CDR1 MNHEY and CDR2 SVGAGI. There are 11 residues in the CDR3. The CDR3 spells CASTSRSPLHF. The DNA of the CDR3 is TGTGCCAGCACTTCCCGTTCACCCCTCCACTTT.

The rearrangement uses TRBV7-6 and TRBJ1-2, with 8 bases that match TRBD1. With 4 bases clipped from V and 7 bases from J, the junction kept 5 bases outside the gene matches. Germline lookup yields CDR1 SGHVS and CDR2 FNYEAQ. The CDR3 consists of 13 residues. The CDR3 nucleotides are TGTGCCAGCAGCTCCTACACAGGGGGTGGCTACACCTTC. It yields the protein CASSSYTGGGYTF.

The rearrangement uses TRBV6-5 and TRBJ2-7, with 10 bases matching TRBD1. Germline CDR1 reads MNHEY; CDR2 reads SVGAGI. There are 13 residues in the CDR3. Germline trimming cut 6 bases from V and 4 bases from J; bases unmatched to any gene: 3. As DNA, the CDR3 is TGTGCCAGCAGGACAGGGGGCTTTTACGAGCAGTACTTC. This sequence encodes CASRTGGFYEQYF.

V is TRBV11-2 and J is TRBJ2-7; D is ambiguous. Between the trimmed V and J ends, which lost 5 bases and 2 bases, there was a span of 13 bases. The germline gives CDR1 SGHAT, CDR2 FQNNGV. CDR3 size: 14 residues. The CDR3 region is CASSPLRGTYEQYF. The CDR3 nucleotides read TGTGCCAGCAGCCCTTTGCGCGGCACCTACGAGCAGTACTTC. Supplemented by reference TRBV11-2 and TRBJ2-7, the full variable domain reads EAGVAQSPRYKIIEKRQSVAFWCNPISGHATLYWYQQILGQGPKLLIQFQNNGVVDDSQLPKDRFSAERLKGVDSTLKIQPAKLEDSAVYLCASSPLRGTYEQYFGPGTRLTVT.

The CDR3 protein is CASSLERRVGRKAFF. The CDR3 DNA reads TGTGCCAGCAGTTTGGAACGGAGGGTGGGACGGAAAGCTTTCTTT. The chain carries TRBV27 and TRBJ1-1; D is possibly TRBD1 (5 bases). The CDR3 is made up of 15 amino acids. The V end lost 3 bases, the J end lost 9 bases, and 20 bases lay between the germline ends. Looked up from germline, CDR1 is MNHEY and CDR2 is SMNVEV (reference sequence).

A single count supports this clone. The CDR3 bases are TGTGCCAGCAGATCACTAGCGGCCAAGTCGACGCAGTATTTT. This codes for CASRSLAAKSTQYF. This chain uses TRBV27 with TRBJ2-3; TRBD2 aligns across 8 bases. CDR1 and CDR2 from the germline V gene are MNHEY and SMNVEV (reference sequence). J lost 9 bases, V lost 6 bases, and 11 bases had no gene match. The CDR3 has 14 residues.

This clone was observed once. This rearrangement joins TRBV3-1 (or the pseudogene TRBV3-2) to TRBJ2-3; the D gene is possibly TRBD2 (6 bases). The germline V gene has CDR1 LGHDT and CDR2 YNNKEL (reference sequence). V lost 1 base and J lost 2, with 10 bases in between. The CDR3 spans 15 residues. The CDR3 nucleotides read TGTGCCAGCAGCCAAGGACTGGACTACACAGATACGCAGTATTTT. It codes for CASSQGLDYTDTQYF.

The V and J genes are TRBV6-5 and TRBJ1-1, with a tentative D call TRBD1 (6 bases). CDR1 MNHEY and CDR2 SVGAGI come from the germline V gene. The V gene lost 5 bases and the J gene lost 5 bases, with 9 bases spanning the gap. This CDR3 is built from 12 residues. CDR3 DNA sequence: TGTGCCAGCAGTCTCCAGGGGACTGAAGCTTTCTTT. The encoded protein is CASSLQGTEAFF.

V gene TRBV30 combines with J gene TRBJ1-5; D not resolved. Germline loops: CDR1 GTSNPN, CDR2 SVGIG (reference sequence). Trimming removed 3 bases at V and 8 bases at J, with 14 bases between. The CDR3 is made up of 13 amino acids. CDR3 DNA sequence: TGTGCCTGGAGGTCTCGGGGTAATAAGCCCCAGCATTTT. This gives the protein CAWRSRGNKPQHF.

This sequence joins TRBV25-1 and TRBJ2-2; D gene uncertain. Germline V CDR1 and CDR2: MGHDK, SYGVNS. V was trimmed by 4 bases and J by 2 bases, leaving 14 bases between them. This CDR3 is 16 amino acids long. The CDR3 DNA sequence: TGTGCCAGCAGTGCCACCAACCGCAGTAACACCGGGGAGCTGTTTTTT. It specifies CASSATNRSNTGELFF.

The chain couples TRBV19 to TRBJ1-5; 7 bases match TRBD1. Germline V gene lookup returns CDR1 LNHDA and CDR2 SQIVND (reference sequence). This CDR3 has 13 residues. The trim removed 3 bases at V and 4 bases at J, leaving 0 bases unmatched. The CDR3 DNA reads TGTGCCAGTAGTATGGGACAGAATCAGCCCCAGCATTTT. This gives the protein CASSMGQNQPQHF.

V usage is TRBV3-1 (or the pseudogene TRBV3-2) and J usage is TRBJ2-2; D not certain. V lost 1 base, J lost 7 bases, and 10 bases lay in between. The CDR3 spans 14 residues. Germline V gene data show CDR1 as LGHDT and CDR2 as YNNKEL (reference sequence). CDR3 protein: CASSQGAKSGELFF. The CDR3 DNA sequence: TGTGCCAGCAGCCAAGGGGCCAAGAGCGGGGAGCTGTTTTTT.

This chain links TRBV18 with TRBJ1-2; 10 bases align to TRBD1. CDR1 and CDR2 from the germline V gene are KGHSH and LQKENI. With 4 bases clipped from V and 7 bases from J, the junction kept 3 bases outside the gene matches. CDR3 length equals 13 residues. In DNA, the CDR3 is TGTGCCAGCTCACTCCGGGACAGGGGTGGCTACACCTTC. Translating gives CASSLRDRGGYTF.

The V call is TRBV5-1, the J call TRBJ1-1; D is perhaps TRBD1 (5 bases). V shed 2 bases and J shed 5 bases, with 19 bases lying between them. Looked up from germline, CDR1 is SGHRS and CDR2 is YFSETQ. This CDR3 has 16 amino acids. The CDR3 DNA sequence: TGCGCCAGCAGCTTTGGGGGGACTGGGTTTGGGACTGAAGCTTTCTTT. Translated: CASSFGGTGFGTEAFF.

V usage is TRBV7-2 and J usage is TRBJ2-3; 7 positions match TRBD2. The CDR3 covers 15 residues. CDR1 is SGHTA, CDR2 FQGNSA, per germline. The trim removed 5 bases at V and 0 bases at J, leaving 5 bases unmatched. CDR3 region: CASSGRARSTDTQYF. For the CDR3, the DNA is TGTGCCAGCAGCGGGAGGGCCCGGAGCACAGATACGCAGTATTTT.

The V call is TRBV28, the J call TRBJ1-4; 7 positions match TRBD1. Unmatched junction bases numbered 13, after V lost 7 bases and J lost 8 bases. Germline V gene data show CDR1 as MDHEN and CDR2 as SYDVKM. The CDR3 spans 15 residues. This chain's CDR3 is CASTPAGTVHEKLFF. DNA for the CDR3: TGTGCCAGCACCCCCGCCGGGACAGTCCACGAAAAACTGTTTTTT.

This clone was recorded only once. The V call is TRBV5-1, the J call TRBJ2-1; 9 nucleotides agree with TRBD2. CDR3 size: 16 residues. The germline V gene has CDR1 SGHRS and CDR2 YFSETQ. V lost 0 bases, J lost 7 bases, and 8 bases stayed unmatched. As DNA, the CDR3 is TGCGCCAGCAGCTTGGGCGCGGGAGGGCTCAGGAATGAGCAGTTCTTC. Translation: CASSLGAGGLRNEQFF.